Each of the 22 T cell receptor beta chains below was sequenced from the same sample in a study of blood T cell repertoires in COVID-19. Only in-frame clones appear in the TCRdb table, and some are missing; sequencing was by immunoSEQ multiplex PCR. In the table there are approximately 170,000 clones, under 90% of which are singletons. What was sequenced was PBMCs or T cells enriched from blood (not recorded which). These receptors originate from a woman aged 45 to 65 who had recovered from COVID-19.

This sequence joins TRBV4-1 and TRBJ1-6; 9 nucleotides agree with TRBD1. The V gene's germline CDR1 is MGHRA and CDR2 YSYEKL. The CDR3 loop spans 16 amino acids. J gave up 6 bases and V 3 bases, and 6 bases lay outside the gene matches. CDR3 sequence reads: CASSQPQGASNSPLHF. CDR3 DNA sequence: TGCGCCAGCAGCCAGCCACAGGGGGCTAGTAATTCACCCCTCCACTTT.

The J gene is TRBJ2-2, the V gene TRBV13, with TRBD2 matching over 11 bases. The length of the CDR3 is 16 residues. J was trimmed by 3 bases and V by 8 bases; bases with no gene match: 8. Per the germline V gene, CDR1 is PRHDT and CDR2 is FYEKMQ (reference sequence). CDR3 amino acids: CASLAGGPTDTGELFF. The CDR3 DNA reads TGTGCCAGCTTAGCGGGGGGGCCGACGGACACCGGGGAGCTGTTTTTT.

The chain uses TRBV21-1 and TRBJ1-4; the table's D call TRBD1 went unverified against the DNA. TRBV21-1 is assigned pseudogene status. The CDR3 runs to 16 residues. Written as DNA, the CDR3 is TGTGCCAGCAGCAAAGCGCTTGGGACAGGGGAGGAAAAACTGTTTTTT. Residues: CASSKALGTGEEKLFF.

This chain uses TRBV3-1 (or the pseudogene TRBV3-2) with TRBJ2-7, with 9 bases matching TRBD1. Trimming removed 2 bases from V and 5 bases from J; junction bases left unmatched: 10. The CDR3 has 16 residues. Germline CDR1 and CDR2: LGHDT and YNNKEL (reference sequence). Here the CDR3 reads CASSQRWDRATHEQYF. CDR3 sequence (DNA): TGTGCCAGCAGCCAAAGGTGGGACAGGGCGACCCACGAGCAGTACTTC.

This clone was seen a single time. The V gene is TRBV27, the J gene TRBJ2-7; tentatively, D is TRBD2 (6 bases). The germline CDR1 and CDR2 sequences are MNHEY and SMNVEV (reference sequence). The length of the CDR3 is 17 residues. Trimming pared 6 bases from V and 3 bases from J, leaving 24 bases between. CDR3 sequence: CASRTGGMGGTLYEQYF. The DNA of the CDR3 is TGTGCCAGCAGGACGGGCGGGATGGGAGGAACCCTCTACGAGCAGTACTTC.

This clone was seen only once. V is TRBV2 and J is TRBJ1-2; D is perhaps TRBD1 (5 bases). Trimming removed 4 bases at V and 8 bases at J, with 17 bases between. CDR1 SNHLY and CDR2 FYNNEI come from the germline V gene. The CDR3 runs to 14 residues. In DNA form, the CDR3 reads TGTGCCAGCAGTGCGGGGGTCTTGGGCGGCGGCTACACCTTC. Translating it yields CASSAGVLGGGYTF. Combining the CDR3 with reference TRBV2 and TRBJ1-2 gives the whole variable domain EPEVTQTPSHQVTQMGQEVILRCVPISNHLYFYWYRQILGQKVEFLVSFYNNEISEKSEIFDDQFSVERPDGSNFTLKIRSTKLEDSAMYFCASSAGVLGGGYTFGSGTRLTVV.

This chain links TRBV5-1 with TRBJ1-3; D perhaps matches TRBD1 (6 bases). The CDR3 is 16 residues long. Germline loops: CDR1 SGHRS, CDR2 YFSETQ. V was pared by 4 bases and J by 1 base, with 15 bases between. The chain's CDR3 is CASSGTPGASGNTIYF. The CDR3, as DNA: TGCGCCAGCAGCGGCACCCCAGGGGCTTCTGGAAACACCATATATTTT.

J is TRBJ2-7 and V is TRBV27, with a weak D call TRBD2 (6 bases). The CDR3 is made up of 15 amino acids. In germline, CDR1 is MNHEY, CDR2 SMNVEV (reference sequence). Deletions cut 4 bases from V and 2 bases from J, with 15 bases between. This CDR3 is CASSSLGGATYEQYF. The DNA for the CDR3 is TGTGCCAGCAGTTCCCTGGGGGGAGCAACCTACGAGCAGTACTTC.

This clone has a handful of counts. The chain is built from TRBV5-5 and TRBJ1-4; D ambiguous. Germline-derived CDR1 and CDR2 are SGHKS and YYEKEE (reference sequence). V was cut by 5 bases and J by 3 bases, with 8 bases left in between. The CDR3 sequence is 13 residues long. The CDR3 DNA reads TGTGCCAGCAGGGGAGCGGCTAATGAAAAACTGTTTTTT. Residues: CASRGAANEKLFF.

This clone was found once. This chain links TRBV2 with TRBJ2-1; no reliable D call. This CDR3 region has 13 residues. Germline-derived CDR1 and CDR2 are SNHLY and FYNNEI. The V end was cut by 4 bases, the J end by 2 bases, with 6 bases between. The CDR3 region has the DNA TGTGCCAGCAGTGCCCTAGCCTACAATGAGCAGTTCTTC. This encodes CASSALAYNEQFF.

This clone was observed a handful of times. V gene TRBV15 combines with J gene TRBJ1-2; D ambiguous. With 3 bases removed from V and 0 bases from J, the gap between germline ends came to 14 bases. CDR1 and CDR2 from the germline V gene are LNHNV and YYDKDF (reference sequence). The CDR3 contains 16 residues. This chain's CDR3 is CATSRPGQEANYGYTF. Written as DNA, the CDR3 is TGTGCCACCAGCAGGCCAGGCCAGGAAGCTAACTATGGCTACACCTTC.

The chain links TRBV28 to TRBJ2-1; D not certain. The germline V gene has CDR1 MDHEN and CDR2 SYDVKM. CDR3 length: 13 residues. The V gene lost 7 bases and the J gene lost 9 bases, with 16 bases spanning the gap. CDR3 in amino acids: CASTGERHGEQFF. Here the CDR3 DNA reads TGTGCCAGCACTGGAGAGAGGCACGGTGAGCAGTTCTTC. Using reference TRBV28 and TRBJ2-1 for the parts outside the CDR3, the full variable domain is DVKVTQSSRYLVKRTGEKVFLECVQDMDHENMFWYRQDPGLGLRLIYFSYDVKMKEKGDIPEGYSVSREKKERFSLILESASTNQTSMYLCASTGERHGEQFFGPGTRLTVL.

The J gene is TRBJ2-4, the V gene TRBV4-3; D not resolved. This CDR3 is 14 amino acids long. The germline gives CDR1 LGHNA, CDR2 YSLEER. V gave up 0 bases and J gave up 8 bases, with 11 bases separating them. DNA of the CDR3: TGCGCCAGCAGCCAAGACCTTCTAAGTTACATTCAGTACTTC. Amino acids: CASSQDLLSYIQYF.

The CDR3 DNA sequence: TGTGCCAGCAGTTACACACACTACGAGCAGTACTTC. Protein: CASSYTHYEQYF. The V gene is TRBV6-2 or TRBV6-3, the J gene TRBJ2-7; D unresolved. CDR3 size: 12 residues. In germline, CDR1 is MNHEY, CDR2 SVGEGT. V shed 2 bases and J shed 3 bases, with 5 bases lying between them.

This clone was counted between two and nine times. The V and J genes are TRBV7-3 and TRBJ1-2; D remains unclear. Germline values: CDR1 SGHTA, CDR2 FQGTGA. Trimming removed 4 bases at V and 4 bases at J, with 16 bases between. The CDR3 totals 15 residues. The CDR3 region is CASSSIVGDSYGYTF. The CDR3 DNA is TGTGCCAGCAGCTCAATCGTCGGGGATTCCTATGGCTACACCTTC.

This chain joins TRBV4-1 and TRBJ2-5; a weak D match, TRBD2 (6 bases). V was trimmed by 4 bases and J by 4 bases, leaving 16 bases between them. The germline V gene encodes CDR1 MGHRA and CDR2 YSYEKL. The CDR3 spans 15 residues. The CDR3 spells CASSPQEGYPETQYF. CDR3 bases: TGCGCCAGCAGCCCTCAGGAGGGTTATCCAGAGACCCAGTACTTC.

The V gene is TRBV7-3, the J gene TRBJ1-2; 8 positions match TRBD1. The germline V gene encodes CDR1 SGHTA and CDR2 FQGTGA. Trimming at V came to 5 bases and at J to 3 bases, leaving 5 bases not matched to a gene. CDR3 length equals 14 residues. CDR3 protein: CASSPTGEDYGYTF. DNA of the CDR3: TGTGCCAGCAGCCCGACAGGGGAGGACTATGGCTACACCTTC.

This rearrangement joins TRBV6-6 to TRBJ2-2; TRBD1 matches at 8 bases. The V gene's germline CDR1 is MNHNY and CDR2 SVGAGI (reference sequence). The CDR3 runs to 15 residues. The V gene end was trimmed by 4 bases and the J gene end by 6 bases; junction bases not matched to a gene: 7. This CDR3 reads CASSLFDRGPGELFF. CDR3 DNA: TGTGCCAGCAGTTTATTCGACAGGGGACCCGGGGAGCTGTTTTTT.

J is TRBJ1-1 and V is TRBV5-1; 8 bases align to TRBD1. The CDR3 covers 14 residues. The germline CDR1 and CDR2 sequences are SGHRS and YFSETQ. V shed 4 bases and J 4 bases; nucleotides not matched to a gene: 6. CDR3: CASSKTGEGTEAFF. The CDR3 DNA follows: TGCGCCAGCAGCAAGACAGGGGAGGGCACTGAAGCTTTCTTT.

This clone was recorded a few times. The junction shows a germline mismatch at one end, possibly a read error. The chain couples TRBV9 to TRBJ2-1; 8 bases align to TRBD2. Germline V gene lookup returns CDR1 SGDLS and CDR2 YYNGEE. This CDR3 is 16 amino acids long. CDR3 DNA sequence: TGTGCCAGCAGCGTAGGACCAGCGGGGGTCCACAATGTGCAGTTCTTC. It yields the protein CASSVGPAGVHNVQFF.

The CDR3 DNA reads TGTGCCAGCAGTATCGGGACTGGACCCTATGGCTACACCTTC. Translated: CASSIGTGPYGYTF. The rearrangement links TRBV2 to TRBJ1-2; TRBD1 might be the D (5 bases). Germline V gene data show CDR1 as SNHLY and CDR2 as FYNNEI. Trimming removed 5 bases from V and 4 bases from J, with 14 bases in between. The CDR3 sequence is 14 residues long.

Many counts were recorded for this clone. The V call is TRBV6-1, the J call TRBJ1-6; 7 bases agree with TRBD1. There are 14 residues in the CDR3. Trimming at V came to 3 bases and at J to 7 bases, leaving 3 bases not matched to a gene. Germline CDR1 and CDR2: MNHNS and SASEGT. The CDR3 is CASSDPGGNSPLHF. DNA of the CDR3: TGTGCCAGCAGTGACCCAGGGGGAAATTCACCCCTCCACTTT.